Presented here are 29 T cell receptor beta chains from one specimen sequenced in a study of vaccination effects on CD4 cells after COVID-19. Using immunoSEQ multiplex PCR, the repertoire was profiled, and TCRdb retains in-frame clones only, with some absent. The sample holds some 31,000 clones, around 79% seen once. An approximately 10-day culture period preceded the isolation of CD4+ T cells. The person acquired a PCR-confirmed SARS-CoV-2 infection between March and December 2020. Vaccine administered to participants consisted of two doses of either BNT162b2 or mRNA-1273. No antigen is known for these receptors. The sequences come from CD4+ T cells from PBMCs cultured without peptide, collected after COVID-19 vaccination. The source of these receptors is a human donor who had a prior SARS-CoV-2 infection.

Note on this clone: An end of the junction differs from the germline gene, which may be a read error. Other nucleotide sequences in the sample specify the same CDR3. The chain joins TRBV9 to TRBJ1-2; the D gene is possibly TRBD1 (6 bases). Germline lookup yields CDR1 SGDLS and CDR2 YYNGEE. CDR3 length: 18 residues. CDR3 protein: CASNVRPWARTESYGYTF. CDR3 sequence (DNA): TGTGCCAGCAACGTACGCCCGTGGGCCCGGACAGAAAGCTATGGCTACACCTTC.

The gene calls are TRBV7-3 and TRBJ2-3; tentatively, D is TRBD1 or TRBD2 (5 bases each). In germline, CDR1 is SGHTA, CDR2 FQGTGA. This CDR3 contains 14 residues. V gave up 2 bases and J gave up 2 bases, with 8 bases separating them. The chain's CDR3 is CASSLRGTTDTQYF. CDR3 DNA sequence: TGTGCCAGCAGCTTACGAGGGACCACAGATACGCAGTATTTT.

The CDR3 reads CAGAGGLSYEQYF. The CDR3 DNA reads TGTGCCGGGGCAGGGGGGCTCTCCTACGAGCAGTACTTC. The chain combines TRBV2 with TRBJ2-7, with D maybe TRBD1 (7 bases). CDR1 is SNHLY, CDR2 FYNNEI, per germline. This CDR3 is 13 amino acids long. V lost 11 bases and J lost 0, with 14 bases in between. Filled out from reference TRBV2 and TRBJ2-7, the complete variable domain reads EPEVTQTPSHQVTQMGQEVILRCVPISNHLYFYWYRQILGQKVEFLVSFYNNEISEKSEIFDDQFSVERPDGSNFTLKIRSTKLEDSAMYFCAGAGGLSYEQYFGPGTRLTVT.

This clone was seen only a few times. The DNA of the CDR3 is TGCGCCAGCAGCCCCTCGGAGGGAGGCGAGCAGTTCTTC. This gives the protein CASSPSEGGEQFF. This chain uses TRBV5-1 with TRBJ2-1; D is possibly TRBD2 (6 bases). The CDR3 consists of 13 residues. Germline V gene lookup returns CDR1 SGHRS and CDR2 YFSETQ. The V gene lost 4 bases and the J gene lost 10 bases, with 15 bases spanning the gap. Looking up the rest from reference TRBV5-1 and TRBJ2-1 gives the full variable domain: KAGVTQTPRYLIKTRGQQVTLSCSPISGHRSVSWYQQTPGQGLQFLFEYFSETQRNKGNFPGRFSGRQFSNSRSEMNVSTLELGDSALYLCASSPSEGGEQFFGPGTRLTVL.

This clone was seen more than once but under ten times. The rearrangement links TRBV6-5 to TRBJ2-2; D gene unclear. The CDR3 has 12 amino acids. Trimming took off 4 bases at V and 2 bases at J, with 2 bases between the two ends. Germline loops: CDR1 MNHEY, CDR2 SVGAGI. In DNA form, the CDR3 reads TGTGCCAGCAGTTCCAACACCGGGGAGCTGTTTTTT. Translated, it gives CASSSNTGELFF.

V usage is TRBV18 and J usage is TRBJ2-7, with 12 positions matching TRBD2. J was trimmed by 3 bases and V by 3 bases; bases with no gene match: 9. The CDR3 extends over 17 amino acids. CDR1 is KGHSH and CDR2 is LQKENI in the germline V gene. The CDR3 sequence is CASSPRLAGANYYEQYF. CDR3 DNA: TGTGCCAGCTCACCTAGACTAGCGGGGGCCAACTACTACGAGCAGTACTTC.

CDR3 in amino acids: CASSGYSSRDTSYEQYF. The CDR3 DNA reads as TGTGCCAGCAGTGGTTACTCCAGCCGGGACACCTCCTACGAGCAGTACTTC. The chain recombines TRBV6-1 with TRBJ2-7; perhaps TRBD1 as D (6 bases). The CDR3 runs 17 residues. V was pared by 4 bases and J by 0 bases, with 19 bases between. Germline V CDR1 and CDR2: MNHNS, SASEGT.

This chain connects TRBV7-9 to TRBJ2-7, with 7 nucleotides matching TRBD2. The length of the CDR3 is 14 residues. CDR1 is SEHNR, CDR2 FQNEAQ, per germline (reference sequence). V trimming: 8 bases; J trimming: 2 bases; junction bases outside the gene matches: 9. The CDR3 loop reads CASGSGNGAYEQYF. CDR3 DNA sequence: TGTGCCAGCGGAAGCGGGAACGGGGCCTACGAGCAGTACTTC.

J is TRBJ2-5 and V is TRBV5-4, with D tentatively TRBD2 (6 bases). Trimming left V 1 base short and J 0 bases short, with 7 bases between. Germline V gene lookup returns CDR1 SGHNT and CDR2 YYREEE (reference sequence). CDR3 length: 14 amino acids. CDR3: CASSLSGDQETQYF. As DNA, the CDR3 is TGTGCCAGCAGCTTGTCGGGGGACCAAGAGACCCAGTACTTC.

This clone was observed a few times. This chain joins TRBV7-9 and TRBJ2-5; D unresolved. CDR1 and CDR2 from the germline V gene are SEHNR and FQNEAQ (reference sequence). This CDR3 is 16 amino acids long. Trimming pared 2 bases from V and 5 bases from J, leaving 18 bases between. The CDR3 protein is CASSLLLGSLGETQYF. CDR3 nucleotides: TGTGCCAGCAGCTTATTGCTTGGCAGCTTGGGGGAGACCCAGTACTTC.

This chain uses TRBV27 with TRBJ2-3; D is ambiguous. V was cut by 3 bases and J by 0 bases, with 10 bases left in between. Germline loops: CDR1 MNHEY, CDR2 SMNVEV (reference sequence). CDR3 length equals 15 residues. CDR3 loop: CASSLDGLSTDTQYF. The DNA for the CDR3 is TGTGCCAGCAGTTTGGACGGTCTTAGCACAGATACGCAGTATTTT.

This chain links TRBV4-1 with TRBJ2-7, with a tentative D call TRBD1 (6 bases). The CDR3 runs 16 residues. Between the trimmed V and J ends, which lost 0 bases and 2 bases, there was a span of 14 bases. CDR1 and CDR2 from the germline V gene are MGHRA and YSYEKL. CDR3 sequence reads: CASSQDFTGFAYEQYF. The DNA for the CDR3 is TGCGCCAGCAGCCAAGACTTCACAGGGTTTGCCTACGAGCAGTACTTC.

The CDR3 region has the DNA TGTGCCAGCAGCTCCGGGACTACCGGCATTCAGTACTTC. It specifies CASSSGTTGIQYF. The V and J genes are TRBV6-5 and TRBJ2-4; 7 positions agree with TRBD2. CDR1 is MNHEY, CDR2 SVGAGI, per germline. CDR3 length: 13 residues. V trimming: 6 bases; J trimming: 9 bases; junction bases outside the gene matches: 8.

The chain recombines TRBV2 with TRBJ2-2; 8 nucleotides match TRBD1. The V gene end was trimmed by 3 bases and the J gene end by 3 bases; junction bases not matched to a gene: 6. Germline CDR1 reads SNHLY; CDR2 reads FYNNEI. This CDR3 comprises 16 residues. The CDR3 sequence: CASSDSGGGDTGELFF. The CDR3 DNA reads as TGTGCCAGCAGTGACTCAGGGGGCGGGGACACCGGGGAGCTGTTTTTT.

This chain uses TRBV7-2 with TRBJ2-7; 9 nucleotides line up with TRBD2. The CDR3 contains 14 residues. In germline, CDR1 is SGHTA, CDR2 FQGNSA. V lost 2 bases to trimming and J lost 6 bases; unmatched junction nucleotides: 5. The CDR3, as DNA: TGTGCCAGCAGCTTAACAAAGCGGGAGGTCGAGCAGTACTTC. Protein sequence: CASSLTKREVEQYF. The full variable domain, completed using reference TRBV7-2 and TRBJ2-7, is GAGVSQSPSNKVTEKGKDVELRCDPISGHTALYWYRQSLGQGLEFLIYFQGNSAPDKSGLPSDRFSAERTGGSVSTLTIQRTQQEDSAVYLCASSLTKREVEQYFGPGTRLTVT.

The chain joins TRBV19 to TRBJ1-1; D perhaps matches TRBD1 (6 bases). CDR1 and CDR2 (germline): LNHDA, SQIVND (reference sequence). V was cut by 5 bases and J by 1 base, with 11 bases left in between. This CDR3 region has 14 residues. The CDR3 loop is CASSFHRENTEAFF. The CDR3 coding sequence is TGTGCCAGTAGTTTCCACAGGGAGAACACTGAAGCTTTCTTT.

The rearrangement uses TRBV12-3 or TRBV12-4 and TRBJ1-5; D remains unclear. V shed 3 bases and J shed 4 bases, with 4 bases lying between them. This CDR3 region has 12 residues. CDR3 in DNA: TGTGCCAGCAGTTTGGGGAATCAGCCCCAGCATTTT. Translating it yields CASSLGNQPQHF.

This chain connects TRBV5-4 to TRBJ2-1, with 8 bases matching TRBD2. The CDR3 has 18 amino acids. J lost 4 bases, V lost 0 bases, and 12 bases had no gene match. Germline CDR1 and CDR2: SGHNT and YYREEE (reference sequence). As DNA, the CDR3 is TGTGCCAGCAGCTTGGGGCGGGGGGACCCCTCTTTTTACAATGAGCAGTTCTTC. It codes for CASSLGRGDPSFYNEQFF.

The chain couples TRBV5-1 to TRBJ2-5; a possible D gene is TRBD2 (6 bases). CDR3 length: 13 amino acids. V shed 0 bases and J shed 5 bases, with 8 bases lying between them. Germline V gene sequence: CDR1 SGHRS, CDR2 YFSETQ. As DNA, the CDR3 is TGCGCCAGCAGCTTGGATGGGGGGGAGACCCAGTACTTC. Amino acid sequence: CASSLDGGETQYF.

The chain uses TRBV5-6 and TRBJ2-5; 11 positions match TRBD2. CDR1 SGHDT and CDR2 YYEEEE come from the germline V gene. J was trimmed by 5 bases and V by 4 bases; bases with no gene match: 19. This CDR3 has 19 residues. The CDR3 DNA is TGTGCCAGCAGCCCACCTCTGTCCCTAGCGGGAGGTATACAGGAGACCCAGTACTTC. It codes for CASSPPLSLAGGIQETQYF.

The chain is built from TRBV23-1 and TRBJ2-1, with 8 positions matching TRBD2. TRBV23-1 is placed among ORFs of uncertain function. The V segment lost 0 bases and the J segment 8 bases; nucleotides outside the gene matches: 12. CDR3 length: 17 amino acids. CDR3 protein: CASSQSGGGRTDDEQFF. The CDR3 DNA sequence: TGCGCCAGCAGTCAATCGGGAGGCGGGAGGACGGACGATGAGCAGTTCTTC.

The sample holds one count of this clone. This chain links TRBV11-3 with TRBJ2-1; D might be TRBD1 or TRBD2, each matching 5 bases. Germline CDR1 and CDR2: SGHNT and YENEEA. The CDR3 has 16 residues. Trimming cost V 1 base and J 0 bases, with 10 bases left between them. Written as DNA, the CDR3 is TGTGCCAGCAGCTTAGGGGGGTCTAGCTCCTACAATGAGCAGTTCTTC. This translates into CASSLGGSSSYNEQFF.

The CDR3 sequence is CASSQDLQGTGEAFF. CDR3 DNA sequence: TGTGCCAGCAGCCAAGATCTTCAGGGGACAGGGGAAGCTTTCTTT. The chain links TRBV4-2 to TRBJ1-1; 9 bases fit TRBD1. The V gene end was trimmed by 0 bases and the J gene end by 8 bases; junction bases not matched to a gene: 7. Germline CDR1 is LGHNA and CDR2 is YNFKEQ. The CDR3 totals 15 residues.

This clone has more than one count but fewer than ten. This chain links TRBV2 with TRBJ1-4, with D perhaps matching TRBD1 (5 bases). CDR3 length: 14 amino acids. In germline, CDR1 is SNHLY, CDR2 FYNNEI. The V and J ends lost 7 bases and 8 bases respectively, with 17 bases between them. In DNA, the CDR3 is TGTGCCAGCAAAAACCGGGACCAAAGCGAAAAACTGTTTTTT. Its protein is CASKNRDQSEKLFF.

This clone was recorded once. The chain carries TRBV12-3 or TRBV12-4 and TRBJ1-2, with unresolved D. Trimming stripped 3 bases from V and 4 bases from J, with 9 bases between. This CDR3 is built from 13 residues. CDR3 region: CASSFRPSYGYTF. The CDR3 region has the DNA TGTGCCAGCAGTTTCCGGCCAAGCTATGGCTACACCTTC.

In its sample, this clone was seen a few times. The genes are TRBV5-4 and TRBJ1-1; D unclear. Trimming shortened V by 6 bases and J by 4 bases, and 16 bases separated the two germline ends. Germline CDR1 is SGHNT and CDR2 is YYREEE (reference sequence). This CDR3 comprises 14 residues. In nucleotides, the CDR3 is TGTGCCAGCACCACGGAGACCGGGAGCACTGAAGCTTTCTTT. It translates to CASTTETGSTEAFF.

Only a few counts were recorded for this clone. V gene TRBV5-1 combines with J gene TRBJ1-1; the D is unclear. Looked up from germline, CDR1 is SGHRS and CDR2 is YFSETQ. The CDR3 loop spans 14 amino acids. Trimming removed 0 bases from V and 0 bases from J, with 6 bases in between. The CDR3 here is CASSLGGMNTEAFF. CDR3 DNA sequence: TGCGCCAGCAGCTTGGGAGGGATGAACACTGAAGCTTTCTTT.

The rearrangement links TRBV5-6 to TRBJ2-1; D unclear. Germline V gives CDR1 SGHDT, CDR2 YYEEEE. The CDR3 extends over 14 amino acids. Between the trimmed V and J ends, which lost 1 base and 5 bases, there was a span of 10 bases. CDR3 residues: CASSLWTYNNEQFF. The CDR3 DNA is TGTGCCAGCAGCTTGTGGACCTATAACAATGAGCAGTTCTTC.

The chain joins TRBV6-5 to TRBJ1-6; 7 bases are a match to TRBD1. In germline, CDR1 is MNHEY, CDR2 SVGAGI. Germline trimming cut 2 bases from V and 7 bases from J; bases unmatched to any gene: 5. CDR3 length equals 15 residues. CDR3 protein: CASSYRQGLNSPLHF. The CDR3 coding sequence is TGTGCCAGCAGTTACAGACAGGGTTTGAATTCACCCCTCCACTTT.